These 29 T cell receptor beta chains share one sample of origin, sequenced in a study of control samples from healthy donors and cancer patients (dated by TCRdb to about 2020). The library relied on the immunoSEQ multiplex PCR assay. The immuneACCESS repertoire file appears here via TCRdb, limited to in-frame rearrangements. These files lack a portion of the clones; in checked studies, under half of the deficit traces to unresolved V genes, and the cause of the others is not known. Here the sample has 45,000 to 60,000 clones; over 70% occur a single time. About 9.5% of the sample belongs to the ten largest clones. Sequencing was carried out using blood. These TCRs come from a man in his 70s in good health.

V usage is TRBV5-1 and J usage is TRBJ2-7; D unclear. Trimming left V 0 bases short and J 4 bases short, with 8 bases between. The length of the CDR3 is 13 residues. The V gene's germline CDR1 is SGHRS and CDR2 YFSETQ. The CDR3 loop reads CASSLGAGYEQYF. In DNA, the CDR3 is TGCGCCAGCAGCTTGGGGGCCGGGTACGAGCAGTACTTC.

For the CDR3, the DNA is TGTGCCAGCAGCTGGGCTAGCGGGAGAATCTATGAGCAGTTCTTC. This gives the protein CASSWASGRIYEQFF. This sequence joins TRBV7-3 and TRBJ2-1, with 10 bases matching TRBD2. The CDR3 sequence is 15 residues long. V lost 4 bases to trimming and J lost 8 bases; unmatched junction nucleotides: 8. The germline V gene has CDR1 SGHTA and CDR2 FQGTGA.

V is TRBV3-1 (or the pseudogene TRBV3-2) and J is TRBJ1-2; tentative D call: TRBD1 (5 bases). The length of the CDR3 is 12 residues. With 1 base removed from V and 5 bases from J, the gap between germline ends came to 5 bases. Per germline, CDR1 LGHDT and CDR2 YNNKEL (reference sequence). Here the CDR3 reads CASSQGQYGYTF. The CDR3 region has the DNA TGTGCCAGCAGCCAAGGACAGTATGGCTACACCTTC.

The chain combines TRBV28 with TRBJ2-5; either TRBD1 or TRBD2 may fit D (5 bases each). The germline V and J ends were trimmed by 6 bases and 5 bases, with 22 bases remaining between them. The germline V gene has CDR1 MDHEN and CDR2 SYDVKM. This CDR3 has 16 amino acids. In DNA, the CDR3 is TGTGCCAGCAGCCAAATCGGGACGGCCAACGAGGAGACCCAGTACTTC. This sequence encodes CASSQIGTANEETQYF. Full variable domain (remainder filled in from reference TRBV28 and TRBJ2-5): DVKVTQSSRYLVKRTGEKVFLECVQDMDHENMFWYRQDPGLGLRLIYFSYDVKMKEKGDIPEGYSVSREKKERFSLILESASTNQTSMYLCASSQIGTANEETQYFGPGTRLLVL.

The chain is built from TRBV7-8 and TRBJ1-5; possibly TRBD1 for D (5 bases). V was pared by 5 bases and J by 3 bases, with 17 bases between. The CDR3 contains 16 residues. Germline V gene data show CDR1 as SGHVS and CDR2 as FQNEAQ. CDR3 in amino acids: CASSQPGTPYNQPQHF. Here the CDR3 DNA reads TGTGCCAGCAGCCAACCCGGGACTCCGTACAATCAGCCCCAGCATTTT. Full variable domain (rest looked up from reference TRBV7-8 and TRBJ1-5): GAGVSQSPRYKVAKRGQDVALRCDPISGHVSLFWYQQALGQGPEFLTYFQNEAQLDKSGLPSDRFFAERPEGSVSTLKIQRTQQEDSAVYLCASSQPGTPYNQPQHFGDGTRLSIL.

V gene TRBV10-3 combines with J gene TRBJ2-2; D might be TRBD2 (5 bases). V lost 4 bases, J lost 6 bases, and 9 bases lay in between. In germline, CDR1 is ENHRY, CDR2 SYGVKD. This CDR3 is 13 amino acids long. The CDR3 here is CAISGSGSGELFF. CDR3 nucleotide sequence: TGTGCCATCAGTGGTTCGGGGTCCGGGGAGCTGTTTTTT.

This clone appeared a single time. The V gene is TRBV28, the J gene TRBJ2-1, with 8 bases identical to TRBD1. V dropped 5 bases and J dropped 5; count of bases not matched to a gene: 8. This CDR3 spans 15 amino acids. Germline CDR1 MDHEN, CDR2 SYDVKM. The CDR3: CASSPRTGYDNEQFF. Here the CDR3 DNA reads TGTGCCAGCAGTCCTCGGACAGGGTACGACAATGAGCAGTTCTTC.

V is TRBV10-3 and J is TRBJ1-2; perhaps TRBD1 as D (6 bases). The CDR3 runs 15 residues. From germline, CDR1 is ENHRY and CDR2 SYGVKD. Trimming cost V 0 bases and J 3 bases, with 11 bases left between them. CDR3 sequence: CAISESNRVDYGYTF. The CDR3 DNA sequence: TGTGCCATCAGTGAGTCGAACAGGGTGGACTATGGCTACACCTTC.

This chain uses TRBV3-1 (or the pseudogene TRBV3-2) with TRBJ1-3, with no clear D. V was shortened by 2 bases and J by 10 bases, with 6 bases between the two germline ends. From germline, CDR1 is LGHDT and CDR2 YNNKEL (reference sequence). The CDR3 covers 11 residues. CDR3 sequence (DNA): TGTGCCAGCAGCCAATTGTTAACCATATATTTT. It codes for CASSQLLTIYF.

This clone is medium-sized. The chain combines TRBV30 with TRBJ1-1; unclear D gene. There are 14 residues in the CDR3. The V end was cut by 2 bases, the J end by 1 base, with 11 bases between. CDR1 is GTSNPN, CDR2 SVGIG, per germline (reference sequence). The CDR3: CAWSSEQPNTEAFF. Written as DNA, the CDR3 is TGTGCCTGGAGTTCGGAACAGCCGAACACTGAAGCTTTCTTT.

The chain couples TRBV6-5 to TRBJ2-2; 7 positions match TRBD2. Per germline, CDR1 MNHEY and CDR2 SVGAGI. The CDR3 loop spans 14 amino acids. The V gene end was trimmed by 7 bases and the J gene end by 0 bases; junction bases not matched to a gene: 2. CDR3 region: CASMSGTNTGELFF. The CDR3 nucleotides are TGTGCCAGCATGAGCGGGACGAACACCGGGGAGCTGTTTTTT.

The chain joins TRBV5-4 to TRBJ1-1; D gene unclear. The CDR3 contains 14 residues. V lost 4 bases, J lost 4 bases, and 14 bases lay in between. Germline-derived CDR1 and CDR2 are SGHNT and YYREEE (reference sequence). The CDR3 loop is CASSPQTRSTEAFF. CDR3 coding DNA: TGTGCCAGCAGCCCCCAAACCCGGAGCACTGAAGCTTTCTTT.

In this sample, this clone turned up once. The chain has TRBV5-1 and TRBJ1-6, with 8 bases identical to TRBD1. Losses at the gene ends were 3 bases for V and 13 bases for J; bases not matched to a gene: 15. Germline CDR1 is SGHRS and CDR2 is YFSETQ. This CDR3 contains 16 residues. Here the CDR3 reads CASSSGQATFEGPLHF. The CDR3 bases are TGCGCCAGCAGCTCGGGACAGGCCACCTTTGAGGGGCCCCTCCACTTT.

The chain is built from TRBV30 and TRBJ2-3, with D possibly matching TRBD2 (5 bases). The ends were cut back, 0 bases at V and 8 bases at J, with 18 bases in the middle. Germline CDR1 reads GTSNPN; CDR2 reads SVGIG (reference sequence). CDR3 length: 15 amino acids. Written as DNA, the CDR3 is TGTGCCTGGAGTGTAATCCGACCGACGGCGGGTACGCAGTATTTT. Its translation: CAWSVIRPTAGTQYF.

On this clone: Other DNA sequences of this sample code for an identical CDR3. This rearrangement joins TRBV5-1 to TRBJ1-1; 7 nucleotides agree with TRBD1. CDR1 is SGHRS, CDR2 YFSETQ, per germline. CDR3 length equals 13 residues. J was trimmed by 11 bases and V by 4 bases; bases with no gene match: 11. CDR3 in amino acids: CASSTRQGGEAFF. CDR3 nucleotides: TGCGCCAGCAGCACCCGACAGGGCGGTGAGGCTTTCTTT.

The chain links TRBV5-1 to TRBJ2-1; no firm D call. V lost 4 bases to trimming and J lost 0 bases, with 14 bases between them. The CDR3 is 16 amino acids. Per germline, CDR1 SGHRS and CDR2 YFSETQ. The CDR3: CASSLSWPSSYNEQFF. The CDR3, as DNA: TGCGCCAGCAGCCTGTCCTGGCCCTCCTCCTACAATGAGCAGTTCTTC.

The chain has TRBV7-9 and TRBJ2-5; 7 nucleotides match TRBD2. The CDR3 runs 13 residues. Unmatched junction bases numbered 0, after V lost 0 bases and J lost 5 bases. Germline V lookup: CDR1 SEHNR, CDR2 FQNEAQ (reference sequence). CDR3 sequence (DNA): TGTGCCAGCAGCTTAGCGGGGGGGGAGACCCAGTACTTC. This sequence encodes CASSLAGGETQYF.

The V gene is TRBV28, the J gene TRBJ1-2; D possibly corresponds to TRBD1 (5 bases). Germline assignment: CDR1 MDHEN and CDR2 SYDVKM. This CDR3 has 13 amino acids. The V and J ends lost 5 bases and 4 bases respectively, with 11 bases between them. CDR3 region: CASSKRRVYGYTF. The CDR3 nucleotides read TGTGCCAGCAGTAAACGCAGGGTCTATGGCTACACCTTC.

This clone was observed a handful of times. This chain uses TRBV28 with TRBJ2-1, with 8 bases that match TRBD1. CDR1 is MDHEN and CDR2 is SYDVKM in the germline V gene. After removal of 7 bases from V and 8 bases from J, the junction contained 16 bases not matched to a gene. The CDR3 extends over 16 amino acids. In DNA, the CDR3 is TGTGCCAGCACACCACCCCGACAGGGGCCCCCTGATGAGCAGTTCTTC. Encoded protein: CASTPPRQGPPDEQFF.

The CDR3 here is CASSLVQAQPQHF. The CDR3 region has the DNA TGTGCCAGCAGTTTAGTTCAGGCTCAGCCCCAGCATTTT. J is TRBJ1-5 and V is TRBV28; D is unresolved. The CDR3 contains 13 residues. Germline assignment: CDR1 MDHEN and CDR2 SYDVKM. V was clipped by 2 bases and J by 6 bases, with 8 bases between them.

The chain combines TRBV6-2 or TRBV6-3 with TRBJ1-6, with TRBD1 matching over 10 bases. The CDR3 has 14 amino acids. Per the germline V gene, CDR1 is MNHEY and CDR2 is SVGEGT. Losses at the gene ends were 6 bases for V and 13 bases for J; bases not matched to a gene: 9. CDR3 region: CASSPRRDRGPLHF. The CDR3 DNA reads as TGTGCCAGCAGCCCCCGCCGGGACAGGGGTCCCCTCCACTTT.

The gene calls are TRBV2 and TRBJ2-2, with 7 bases aligning to TRBD1. There are 14 residues in the CDR3. The V segment lost 7 bases and the J segment 2 bases; nucleotides outside the gene matches: 4. The germline V gene has CDR1 SNHLY and CDR2 FYNNEI. CDR3 sequence reads: CASTDRENTGELFF. The CDR3 region has the DNA TGTGCCAGCACCGACAGGGAAAACACCGGGGAGCTGTTTTTT.

This CDR3 reads CASSEDGDGGGELFF. The CDR3 region has the DNA TGTGCCAGCAGTGAGGACGGGGATGGGGGCGGGGAGCTGTTTTTT. This chain joins TRBV2 and TRBJ2-2, with D possibly being TRBD1 or TRBD2 (5 bases each). The V gene's germline CDR1 is SNHLY and CDR2 FYNNEI. Trimming left V 3 bases short and J 7 bases short, with 15 bases between. The CDR3 has 15 amino acids.

This rearrangement joins TRBV5-4 to TRBJ2-5, with 9 positions matching TRBD1. The germline gives CDR1 SGHNT, CDR2 YYREEE (reference sequence). V lost 3 bases to trimming and J lost 4 bases; unmatched junction nucleotides: 7. The CDR3 runs to 15 residues. CDR3 coding DNA: TGTGCCAGCAGCTCGACTACAGGGGGCCGAGAGACCCAGTACTTC. This sequence encodes CASSSTTGGRETQYF.

The gene calls are TRBV20-1 and TRBJ2-7; D possibly matches TRBD1 or TRBD2 (5 bases each). Trimming cost V 3 bases and J 1 base, with 13 bases left between them. The germline CDR1 and CDR2 sequences are DFQATT and SNEGSKA (reference sequence). The CDR3 spans 14 residues. This chain's CDR3 is CSASNQGRSYEQYF. CDR3 DNA: TGCAGTGCTAGTAATCAGGGACGATCCTACGAGCAGTACTTC.

V and J are TRBV11-2 and TRBJ2-1, with TRBD2 matching over 11 bases. CDR1 is SGHAT and CDR2 is FQNNGV in the germline V gene. The CDR3 consists of 16 residues. The junction had 13 bases not matched to a gene; V was cut back by 5 bases and J by 10 bases. The CDR3 spells CASSPRTSGHGREQFF. The CDR3 DNA is TGTGCCAGCAGCCCGCGGACTAGCGGGCATGGTAGGGAGCAGTTCTTC.

The chain recombines TRBV29-1 with TRBJ2-3; 11 bases map to TRBD2. Germline assignment: CDR1 SQVTM and CDR2 ANQGSEA. Trimming cost V 6 bases and J 2 bases; bases outside gene matches: 10. The length of the CDR3 is 16 residues. Here the CDR3 DNA reads TGCAGCGTGTCGGGACTAGCGGATCTAAACACAGATACGCAGTATTTT. Protein product: CSVSGLADLNTDTQYF.

This clone was detected a few times. The rearrangement links TRBV5-8 to TRBJ1-1; no reliable D call. This CDR3 spans 12 amino acids. Per the germline V gene, CDR1 is SGHTS and CDR2 is YDEGEE. V was pared by 2 bases and J by 11 bases, with 13 bases between. CDR3 residues: CASSLLLKNAFF. CDR3 DNA sequence: TGTGCCAGCAGCTTATTGTTAAAGAACGCTTTCTTT. The whole variable domain, remainder taken from reference TRBV5-8 and TRBJ1-1, is EAGVTQSPTHLIKTRGQQATLRCSPISGHTSVYWYQQALGLGLQFLLWYDEGEERNRGNFPPRFSGRQFPNYSSELNVNALELEDSALYLCASSLLLKNAFFGQGTRLTVV.

In nucleotides, the CDR3 is TGTGCCAGCAGTTACTCGGGGCAGGGGGACCAGCCCCAGCATTTT. It translates to CASSYSGQGDQPQHF. This chain connects TRBV6-6 to TRBJ1-5, with 7 nucleotides matching TRBD1. CDR1 and CDR2 from the germline V gene are MNHNY and SVGAGI (reference sequence). This CDR3 region has 15 residues. Losses at the gene ends were 0 bases for V and 7 bases for J; bases not matched to a gene: 6.